The 27 T cell receptor beta chains below come from one sample, sequenced in a study. TCRdb processed the RT-PCR reads anew with MiXCR; each CDR3 protein has one entry. In the table there are about 700,000 distinct CDR3 sequences, around 14% of which are singletons. Sequencing was done on a sample of memory CD4+ T cells from blood. The receptor source for this set is a female donor in good health, serving as a healthy control.

This clonotype was seen at least ten times. This chain connects TRBV12-3 or TRBV12-4 to TRBJ2-1; TRBD2 agrees at 12 bases. V lost 7 bases, J lost 6 bases, and 7 bases stayed unmatched. The CDR3 runs to 15 residues. The CDR3 region has the DNA TGTGCCAGCACCCGGGCGACTAGCGGGGGCAATGAGCAGTTCTTC. Translating it yields CASTRATSGGNEQFF.

The chain is built from TRBV5-1 and TRBJ2-3; D remains unclear. Trimming took 9 bases from V and 0 from J, leaving 17 bases between them. The CDR3 length is 15 residues. Germline V lookup: CDR1 SGHRS, CDR2 YFSETQ. DNA for the CDR3: TGCGCCATTAGGCAGGAACCAACTAGCACAGATACGCAGTATTTT. Protein sequence: CAIRQEPTSTDTQYF.

This chain connects TRBV25-1 to TRBJ2-2; TRBD2 matches at 8 bases. The CDR3 extends over 16 amino acids. Losses at the gene ends were 3 bases for V and 0 bases for J; bases not matched to a gene: 3. Germline-derived CDR1 and CDR2 are MGHDK and SYGVNS. CDR3 in amino acids: CASSDWGLANTGELFF. The DNA for the CDR3 is TGTGCCAGCAGTGATTGGGGACTAGCGAACACCGGGGAGCTGTTTTTT.

This chain joins TRBV6-6 and TRBJ2-5; D remains ambiguous. This CDR3 is built from 12 residues. Germline CDR1 MNHNY, CDR2 SVGAGI (reference sequence). Deletions cut 9 bases from V and 2 bases from J, with 10 bases between. CDR3 residues: CASASPQETQYF. As DNA, the CDR3 is TGTGCCAGTGCCTCCCCTCAAGAGACCCAGTACTTC.

The genes are TRBV6-5 and TRBJ2-2; 8 positions agree with TRBD1. Germline loops: CDR1 MNHEY, CDR2 SVGAGI. The CDR3 has 15 residues. Trimming removed 4 bases from V and 5 bases from J; junction bases left unmatched: 6. The CDR3 nucleotides read TGTGCCAGCAGTTGGCGGCAGGGGGCTACCGGGGAGCTGTTTTTT. It encodes CASSWRQGATGELFF.

V gene TRBV7-9 combines with J gene TRBJ2-1; D is uncertain. CDR3 length equals 16 residues. The germline V gene encodes CDR1 SEHNR and CDR2 FQNEAQ (reference sequence). The V gene lost 1 base and the J gene lost 6 bases, with 16 bases spanning the gap. CDR3: CASSLVSSTASNEQFF. CDR3 DNA: TGTGCCAGCAGCTTAGTCTCGTCTACCGCAAGCAATGAGCAGTTCTTC.

This clonotype was seen only a few times. The chain employs TRBV12-3 or TRBV12-4 and TRBJ2-2; D perhaps matches TRBD2 (6 bases). There are 13 residues in the CDR3. Trimming cost V 2 bases and J 6 bases, with 7 bases left between them. Here the CDR3 reads CASSLSGAGELFF. DNA of the CDR3: TGTGCCAGCAGTTTATCGGGGGCCGGGGAGCTGTTTTTT.

This clonotype is judged medium-sized. The chain is built from TRBV5-1 and TRBJ1-2, with 11 nucleotides matching TRBD1. Losses at the gene ends were 3 bases for V and 4 bases for J; bases not matched to a gene: 5. Germline V gene data show CDR1 as SGHRS and CDR2 as YFSETQ. The CDR3 contains 15 residues. The CDR3 loop is CASSSRTGGTYGYTF. CDR3 nucleotide sequence: TGCGCCAGCAGCTCCCGGACAGGGGGCACCTATGGCTACACCTTC.

This clonotype was counted ten times or more. The genes are TRBV6-6 and TRBJ2-5, with 9 positions matching TRBD2. CDR1 is MNHNY, CDR2 SVGAGI, per germline (reference sequence). This CDR3 region has 13 residues. The V and J ends lost 8 bases and 5 bases, in that order; junction bases with no gene match: 6. The CDR3 loop reads CASRGGRGETQYF. CDR3 in DNA: TGTGCCAGCCGAGGCGGGAGGGGGGAGACCCAGTACTTC.

DNA of the CDR3: TGCGCCAGCAGCTTGGATGGGACAAACATTCAGTACTTC. Translated, it gives CASSLDGTNIQYF. The chain has TRBV5-1 and TRBJ2-4; D is tentatively TRBD1 or TRBD2 (5 bases each). The CDR3 has 13 residues. Germline V gene data show CDR1 as SGHRS and CDR2 as YFSETQ. Trimming removed 0 bases at V and 6 bases at J, with 7 bases between.

The chain joins TRBV20-1 to TRBJ2-2; 9 bases map to TRBD1. Germline assignment: CDR1 DFQATT and CDR2 SNEGSKA (reference sequence). The CDR3 spans 16 residues. V lost 1 base to trimming and J lost 4 bases; unmatched junction nucleotides: 7. CDR3 bases: TGCAGTGCTAGAGTCCACAGGGGGCGCAGCACCGGGGAGCTGTTTTTT. This gives the protein CSARVHRGRSTGELFF.

The chain recombines TRBV10-3 with TRBJ2-7; weak D call: TRBD1 (6 bases). With 3 bases removed from V and 5 bases from J, the gap between germline ends came to 17 bases. The CDR3 is 15 amino acids. Germline-derived CDR1 and CDR2 are ENHRY and SYGVKD. This CDR3 reads CAISDFRTVSDEQYF. CDR3 nucleotides: TGTGCCATCAGTGACTTTCGGACAGTGAGCGACGAGCAGTACTTC.

This clonotype was seen only a few times. The chain joins TRBV6-2 or TRBV6-3 to TRBJ1-2; a possible D gene is TRBD1 (5 bases). V lost 6 bases and J lost 3, with 14 bases in between. This CDR3 has 14 residues. Germline V lookup: CDR1 MNHEY, CDR2 SVGEGT. CDR3 amino acids: CASSYGGDHYGYTF. The DNA for the CDR3 is TGTGCCAGCAGCTACGGGGGGGACCACTATGGCTACACCTTC.

This clonotype occurred once. The V gene is TRBV20-1, the J gene TRBJ1-2; maybe TRBD1 (6 bases). Germline CDR1 reads DFQATT; CDR2 reads SNEGSKA (reference sequence). Trimming removed 6 bases from V and 4 bases from J, with 21 bases in between. The CDR3 loop spans 15 amino acids. CDR3 bases: TGCAGTGCCAACCAGGACTCCGCGGGGGCCTATGGCTACACCTTC. It yields the protein CSANQDSAGAYGYTF.

This clonotype was counted at least ten times. The chain carries TRBV7-2 and TRBJ1-2, with D perhaps matching TRBD1 (6 bases). CDR1 is SGHTA and CDR2 is FQGNSA in the germline V gene. The V gene lost 5 bases and the J gene lost 8 bases, with 15 bases spanning the gap. This CDR3 has 13 amino acids. CDR3 loop: CASSASGTRGYTF. CDR3 coding DNA: TGTGCCAGCAGCGCTTCCGGGACAAGAGGCTACACCTTC.

This clonotype has ten or more counts. The CDR3 nucleotides are TGCAGCGTAGTACCGGGACAGAACTCCTACGAGCAGTACTTC. Residues: CSVVPGQNSYEQYF. The V gene is TRBV29-1, the J gene TRBJ2-7, with 7 bases matching TRBD1. This CDR3 spans 14 amino acids. J was trimmed by 0 bases and V by 6 bases; bases with no gene match: 8. Germline V gives CDR1 SQVTM, CDR2 ANQGSEA.

The sample holds many counts of this clonotype. This rearrangement joins TRBV6-1 to TRBJ2-1, with 8 bases lining up with TRBD2. Germline V gene data show CDR1 as MNHNS and CDR2 as SASEGT. J was trimmed by 2 bases and V by 4 bases; bases with no gene match: 4. The CDR3 is made up of 15 amino acids. CDR3 sequence: CASSVASGPYNEQFF. The DNA of the CDR3 is TGTGCCAGCAGTGTGGCTAGCGGGCCCTACAATGAGCAGTTCTTC.

The V gene is TRBV5-1, the J gene TRBJ2-5; 8 nucleotides agree with TRBD1. Trimming at V came to 4 bases and at J to 4 bases, leaving 6 bases not matched to a gene. The germline CDR1 and CDR2 sequences are SGHRS and YFSETQ. This CDR3 contains 14 residues. In nucleotides, the CDR3 is TGCGCCAGCAGCCCGGGACAGGAGGGAGAGACCCAGTACTTC. This gives the protein CASSPGQEGETQYF. The variable domain in full, with the rest retrieved from reference TRBV5-1 and TRBJ2-5, is KAGVTQTPRYLIKTRGQQVTLSCSPISGHRSVSWYQQTPGQGLQFLFEYFSETQRNKGNFPGRFSGRQFSNSRSEMNVSTLELGDSALYLCASSPGQEGETQYFGPGTRLLVL.

This clonotype was seen more than once but under ten times. The V gene is TRBV6-6, the J gene TRBJ2-7, with 7 nucleotides matching TRBD1. The ends lost 6 bases at V and 13 bases at J; junction bases unmatched: 18. The CDR3 spans 14 residues. Germline-derived CDR1 and CDR2 are MNHNY and SVGAGI (reference sequence). CDR3 sequence (DNA): TGTGCCAGCAGACCCGGGACAGAAGTTTACGGGGACTACTTC. This encodes CASRPGTEVYGDYF.

This clonotype was counted between two and nine times. This chain uses TRBV6-2 or TRBV6-3 with TRBJ2-1, with 8 bases lining up with TRBD2. Germline trimming cut 4 bases from V and 1 base from J; bases unmatched to any gene: 3. Germline loops: CDR1 MNHEY, CDR2 SVGEGT. The CDR3 covers 15 residues. CDR3 region: CASSWTSMSYNEQFF. As DNA, the CDR3 is TGTGCCAGCAGTTGGACTAGCATGTCCTACAATGAGCAGTTCTTC.

This chain connects TRBV7-6 to TRBJ1-3; no reliable D call. CDR3 length: 13 amino acids. Per germline, CDR1 SGHVS and CDR2 FNYEAQ. Trimming cost V 5 bases and J 0 bases, with 5 bases left between them. The CDR3 DNA reads TGTGCCAGCAGCCATCCCTCTGGAAACACCATATATTTT. It encodes CASSHPSGNTIYF.

This clonotype was observed many times. The chain is built from TRBV4-3 and TRBJ1-3, with unresolved D. Trimming took 3 bases from V and 1 from J, leaving 7 bases between them. The CDR3 runs 14 residues. CDR1 LGHNA and CDR2 YSLEER come from the germline V gene. The chain's CDR3 is CASSQQSSGNTIYF. DNA of the CDR3: TGCGCCAGCAGCCAGCAGTCTTCTGGAAACACCATATATTTT.

The V gene is TRBV12-3 or TRBV12-4, the J gene TRBJ2-1; no definite D call. Trimming shortened V by 5 bases and J by 5 bases, and 13 bases separated the two germline ends. The CDR3 covers 14 residues. CDR3 loop: CASSPQSSDNEQFF. CDR3 nucleotide sequence: TGTGCCAGCAGTCCACAGAGCAGTGACAATGAGCAGTTCTTC.

This chain joins TRBV27 and TRBJ1-2, with D unresolved. V shed 5 bases and J shed 0 bases, with 7 bases lying between them. The CDR3 is made up of 13 amino acids. CDR1 MNHEY and CDR2 SMNVEV come from the germline V gene (reference sequence). CDR3 residues: CASSPISNYGYTF. The CDR3 nucleotides read TGTGCCAGCAGTCCTATATCTAACTATGGCTACACCTTC.

This clonotype was picked up a small number of times. The rearrangement links TRBV18 to TRBJ2-2, with TRBD1 matching 8 bases. The CDR3 covers 14 residues. In germline, CDR1 is KGHSH, CDR2 LQKENI. The V segment lost 1 base and the J segment 6 bases; nucleotides outside the gene matches: 1. CDR3 protein: CASSPLQGAGELFF. The CDR3 coding sequence is TGTGCCAGCTCACCACTACAGGGGGCCGGGGAGCTGTTTTTT.

This clonotype has only a few counts. This chain uses TRBV6-5 with TRBJ1-1; tentative D call: TRBD1 (6 bases). The CDR3 extends over 15 amino acids. Per the germline V gene, CDR1 is MNHEY and CDR2 is SVGAGI. V lost 7 bases to trimming and J lost 6 bases, with 21 bases between them. The DNA of the CDR3 is TGTGCCAGCATCCAGGGGTCTGGTCTAGGCTCTGAAGCTTTCTTT. Its protein product is CASIQGSGLGSEAFF.

The chain combines TRBV27 with TRBJ1-1, with 10 bases that match TRBD1. CDR1 is MNHEY, CDR2 SMNVEV, per germline (reference sequence). The CDR3 is made up of 19 amino acids. V was clipped by 2 bases and J by 4 bases; unmatched bases: 16. The chain's CDR3 is CASSLVFWDRGRDGTEAFF. For the CDR3, the DNA is TGTGCCAGCAGTTTAGTATTTTGGGACAGGGGTCGAGATGGCACTGAAGCTTTCTTT.